Each of the 29 T cell receptor beta chains below was sequenced from the same sample in a study of shared clonotypes between healthy human individuals. The assay was immunoSEQ multiplex PCR, and TCRdb's table has in-frame clones only and misses some. The repertoire holds 950,000 to 1,100,000 clones, with around 76% as singletons. Specimen: memory CD4+ T cells sorted from blood. The subset was: CD45RA-negative fraction. All receptors derive from a man aged 18 to 30 in good health.

The V and J genes are TRBV5-1 and TRBJ2-6, with D unclear. CDR3 length equals 17 residues. V was pared by 4 bases and J by 0 bases, with 14 bases between. Germline V CDR1 and CDR2: SGHRS, YFSETQ. DNA for the CDR3: TGCGCCAGCAGCGTTAGACCCCAGGTCTCTGGGGCCAACGTCCTGACTTTC. Translated, it gives CASSVRPQVSGANVLTF.

The chain uses TRBV14 and TRBJ2-1, with D possibly being TRBD1 (6 bases). Germline V gene sequence: CDR1 SGHDN, CDR2 FVKESK. The CDR3 has 15 residues. V shed 1 base and J shed 4 bases, with 11 bases lying between them. CDR3 sequence (DNA): TGTGCCAGCAGCCAAGGGACAGCACCTTACAATGAGCAGTTCTTC. Its protein product is CASSQGTAPYNEQFF.

This clone was detected once. This chain connects TRBV9 to TRBJ1-2, with a weak D call TRBD1 (5 bases). The V gene lost 5 bases and the J gene lost 2 bases, with 13 bases spanning the gap. The CDR3 is made up of 14 amino acids. Germline V gene lookup returns CDR1 SGDLS and CDR2 YYNGEE. CDR3 sequence: CASRVGGANYGYTF. CDR3 DNA: TGTGCCAGCAGGGTTGGCGGGGCGAACTATGGCTACACCTTC. Supplemented by reference TRBV9 and TRBJ1-2, the full variable domain reads DSGVTQTPKHLITATGQRVTLRCSPRSGDLSVYWYQQSLDQGLQFLIQYYNGEERAKGNILERFSAQQFPDLHSELNLSSLELGDSALYFCASRVGGANYGYTFGSGTRLTVV.

This chain joins TRBV19 and TRBJ2-5, with a possible D match to TRBD2 (6 bases). The CDR3 runs 13 residues. Trimming left V 7 bases short and J 4 bases short, with 13 bases between. Germline V gene data show CDR1 as LNHDA and CDR2 as SQIVND (reference sequence). CDR3 protein: CASKMWGGETQYF. DNA of the CDR3: TGTGCCAGTAAAATGTGGGGAGGAGAGACCCAGTACTTC.

This chain joins TRBV15 and TRBJ2-1; no clear D gene. The CDR3 is 15 amino acids. Germline CDR1 is LNHNV and CDR2 is YYDKDF (reference sequence). Trimming cost V 4 bases and J 0 bases, with 10 bases left between them. The CDR3 nucleotides read TGTGCCACCAGCACCCCGAGTAGCTCCTACAATGAGCAGTTCTTC. It encodes CATSTPSSSYNEQFF.

The rearrangement uses TRBV18 and TRBJ2-1; a weak D match, TRBD1 (5 bases). This CDR3 is built from 16 residues. Between the trimmed V and J ends, which lost 0 bases and 6 bases, there was a span of 15 bases. Germline V gene lookup returns CDR1 KGHSH and CDR2 LQKENI. The CDR3 protein is CASSPPGQGGRNEQFF. CDR3 DNA: TGTGCCAGCTCACCACCCGGGCAGGGTGGGCGCAATGAGCAGTTCTTC.

V gene TRBV2 combines with J gene TRBJ2-2; D remains unclear. The V end was cut by 7 bases, the J end by 8 bases, with 8 bases between. Germline V gives CDR1 SNHLY, CDR2 FYNNEI. The CDR3 is 11 residues long. CDR3 DNA: TGTGCCAGCACCCCTTGGGGGGAGCTGTTTTTT. Protein sequence: CASTPWGELFF.

The rearrangement uses TRBV9 and TRBJ2-3; 10 nucleotides match TRBD2. The junction had 8 bases not matched to a gene; V was cut back by 0 bases and J by 4 bases. The CDR3 loop spans 17 amino acids. CDR1 SGDLS and CDR2 YYNGEE come from the germline V gene. The CDR3 DNA is TGTGCCAGCAGCGTAGCGGCTAGCGGGAGAAACGCAGATACGCAGTATTTT. Translating gives CASSVAASGRNADTQYF. The whole variable domain, remainder taken from reference TRBV9 and TRBJ2-3, is DSGVTQTPKHLITATGQRVTLRCSPRSGDLSVYWYQQSLDQGLQFLIQYYNGEERAKGNILERFSAQQFPDLHSELNLSSLELGDSALYFCASSVAASGRNADTQYFGPGTRLTVL.

In the case of this clone: The same CDR3 arises from other DNA sequences in this sample as well. Written as DNA, the CDR3 is TGTGCCAGCAGGTTAGCGGGGACTAGCACAGATACGCAGTATTTT. This gives the protein CASRLAGTSTDTQYF. This chain links TRBV2 with TRBJ2-3, with TRBD2 matching over 8 bases. The CDR3 runs to 15 residues. V lost 6 bases, J lost 0 bases, and 5 bases stayed unmatched. Germline V gives CDR1 SNHLY, CDR2 FYNNEI. Full variable domain (rest looked up from reference TRBV2 and TRBJ2-3): EPEVTQTPSHQVTQMGQEVILRCVPISNHLYFYWYRQILGQKVEFLVSFYNNEISEKSEIFDDQFSVERPDGSNFTLKIRSTKLEDSAMYFCASRLAGTSTDTQYFGPGTRLTVL.

The chain links TRBV10-3 to TRBJ2-7; D possibly uses TRBD1 or TRBD2 (5 bases each). Trimming removed 6 bases at V and 0 bases at J, with 9 bases between. This CDR3 comprises 13 residues. CDR1 is ENHRY, CDR2 SYGVKD, per germline. This CDR3 reads CAIRRDGSYEQYF. The CDR3 bases are TGTGCCATCAGACGGGACGGCTCCTACGAGCAGTACTTC.

Of note for this clone: Different DNA sequences within this sample yield the same CDR3. The chain combines TRBV30 with TRBJ1-2; the D is unclear. The CDR3 has 12 amino acids. V lost 0 bases to trimming and J lost 8 bases, with 10 bases between them. Germline V gene data show CDR1 as GTSNPN and CDR2 as SVGIG (reference sequence). CDR3 in amino acids: CAWSVFGHGYTF. As DNA, the CDR3 is TGTGCCTGGAGTGTCTTCGGTCACGGCTACACCTTC. The full variable domain, with the rest looked up from reference TRBV30 and TRBJ1-2, is SQTIHQWPATLVQPVGSPLSLECTVEGTSNPNLYWYRQAAGRGLQLLFYSVGIGQISSEVPQNLSASRPQDRQFILSSKKLLLSDSGFYLCAWSVFGHGYTFGSGTRLTVV.

This clone appeared many times. This chain links TRBV6-5 with TRBJ1-6, with D perhaps TRBD1 (6 bases). The V end was cut by 6 bases, the J end by 5 bases, with 11 bases between. This CDR3 is 14 amino acids long. Per the germline V gene, CDR1 is MNHEY and CDR2 is SVGAGI. In DNA, the CDR3 is TGTGCCAGCAGCCGACAGGAACATAATTCACCCCTCCACTTT. It is translated as CASSRQEHNSPLHF.

The table lists this clone with a few counts. The rearrangement joins TRBV10-3 to TRBJ2-5; D possibly matches TRBD1 or TRBD2 (5 bases each). Germline CDR1 reads ENHRY; CDR2 reads SYGVKD. V shed 10 bases and J shed 2 bases, with 17 bases lying between them. This CDR3 spans 14 amino acids. The CDR3 protein is CATGDRPQQETQYF. Written as DNA, the CDR3 is TGTGCCACCGGGGACCGGCCCCAACAAGAGACCCAGTACTTC.

For this clone: Given a much more abundant clone one base away, this may be a read error. Other DNA sequences within the sample encode an identical CDR3. The rearrangement uses TRBV7-3 and TRBJ1-1; no definite D call. This CDR3 is 13 amino acids long. The germline CDR1 and CDR2 sequences are SGHTA and FQGTGA. V shed 0 bases and J shed 1 base, with 3 bases lying between them. CDR3 sequence: CASSLTGNTEAFF. CDR3 bases: TGTGCCAGCAGCTTAACGGGGAACACTGAAGCTTTCTTT.

This clone was seen more than once but under ten times. V and J are TRBV19 and TRBJ1-5; D remains unclear. Trimming cost V 6 bases and J 4 bases, with 13 bases left between them. The CDR3 sequence is 14 residues long. Germline CDR1 LNHDA, CDR2 SQIVND (reference sequence). This CDR3 reads CASSPSAANQPQHF. The CDR3 DNA follows: TGTGCCAGTAGCCCGTCTGCGGCGAATCAGCCCCAGCATTTT. The full variable domain, rest sourced from reference TRBV19 and TRBJ1-5, is DGGITQSPKYLFRKEGQNVTLSCEQNLNHDAMYWYRQDPGQGLRLIYYSQIVNDFQKGDIAEGYSVSREKKESFPLTVTSAQKNPTAFYLCASSPSAANQPQHFGDGTRLSIL.

This clone was counted many times. The chain employs TRBV7-9 and TRBJ1-2; D ambiguous. The CDR3 sequence is 12 residues long. Per the germline V gene, CDR1 is SEHNR and CDR2 is FQNEAQ (reference sequence). V lost 4 bases to trimming and J lost 7 bases, with 10 bases between them. The DNA for the CDR3 is TGTGCCAGCAGCTACGACAATATTGGCTACACCTTC. The encoded protein is CASSYDNIGYTF.

This clone occurred a few times. The chain couples TRBV29-1 to TRBJ2-5; D not certain. The CDR3 loop spans 10 amino acids. The germline V gene encodes CDR1 SQVTM and CDR2 ANQGSEA. The V gene lost 1 base and the J gene lost 9 bases, with 6 bases spanning the gap. For the CDR3, the DNA is TGCAGCGTTGAAGCGCCCGCCCAGTACTTC. Its translation is CSVEAPAQYF.

The CDR3 loop reads CASSLQGTGETQYF. CDR3 DNA: TGTGCCAGCAGCTTACAGGGCACGGGGGAGACCCAGTACTTC. The chain has TRBV7-3 and TRBJ2-5, with D perhaps TRBD1 or TRBD2 (5 bases each). Trimming left V 2 bases short and J 5 bases short, with 12 bases between. In germline, CDR1 is SGHTA, CDR2 FQGTGA. The CDR3 extends over 14 amino acids.

The V call is TRBV6-6, the J call TRBJ1-1; TRBD1 matches at 9 bases. Germline V lookup: CDR1 MNHNY, CDR2 SVGAGI (reference sequence). J lost 1 base, V lost 6 bases, and 9 bases had no gene match. The CDR3 extends over 16 amino acids. CDR3 sequence reads: CASRVDRGVGNTEAFF. CDR3 sequence (DNA): TGTGCCAGCAGGGTAGACAGGGGGGTCGGGAACACTGAAGCTTTCTTT.

This clone was picked up a small number of times. At the DNA level, this CDR3 is encoded by other sequences in the same sample as well. This rearrangement joins TRBV7-9 to TRBJ2-7; D call uncertain. V shed 5 bases and J shed 0 bases, with 5 bases lying between them. There are 12 residues in the CDR3. The V gene's germline CDR1 is SEHNR and CDR2 FQNEAQ (reference sequence). CDR3 sequence reads: CASSRSSYEQYF. CDR3 DNA sequence: TGTGCCAGCAGCCGAAGCTCCTACGAGCAGTACTTC.

The chain carries TRBV4-3 and TRBJ1-6; D is unresolved. The CDR3 runs to 13 residues. The V gene's germline CDR1 is LGHNA and CDR2 YSLEER. The V gene lost 0 bases and the J gene lost 9 bases, with 6 bases spanning the gap. Here the CDR3 reads CASSQEEGSPLHF. CDR3 bases: TGCGCCAGCAGCCAAGAGGAGGGTTCACCCCTCCACTTT.

This sequence joins TRBV27 and TRBJ2-7; 8 bases map to TRBD2. V lost 3 bases, J lost 0 bases, and 4 bases stayed unmatched. This CDR3 has 15 amino acids. Germline V gene lookup returns CDR1 MNHEY and CDR2 SMNVEV (reference sequence). The CDR3 bases are TGTGCCAGCAGTTTTAGCGGGACGAGCTCCTACGAGCAGTACTTC. It codes for CASSFSGTSSYEQYF.

The chain couples TRBV28 to TRBJ1-2; TRBD1 agrees at 7 bases. The V segment lost 6 bases and the J segment 5 bases; nucleotides outside the gene matches: 3. Germline V lookup: CDR1 MDHEN, CDR2 SYDVKM. This CDR3 has 12 amino acids. CDR3 DNA: TGTGCCAGCAGGGGACAGATTTATGGCTACACCTTC. Translated, it gives CASRGQIYGYTF.

The chain recombines TRBV11-2 with TRBJ1-3; 7 nucleotides align to TRBD1. The CDR3 runs to 12 residues. CDR1 SGHAT and CDR2 FQNNGV come from the germline V gene. V lost 5 bases to trimming and J lost 10 bases; unmatched junction nucleotides: 5. The CDR3 nucleotides read TGTGCCAGCAGCCAGACAGGGACGACCATATATTTT. Residues: CASSQTGTTIYF.

This chain uses TRBV5-1 with TRBJ2-5; 7 nucleotides line up with TRBD1. CDR1 and CDR2 (germline): SGHRS, YFSETQ. The CDR3 is made up of 14 amino acids. The ends lost 4 bases at V and 4 bases at J; junction bases unmatched: 7. In DNA form, the CDR3 reads TGCGCCAGCAGCAGGACCGACAGGGCAGAGACCCAGTACTTC. Protein sequence: CASSRTDRAETQYF. Full variable domain (rest looked up from reference TRBV5-1 and TRBJ2-5): KAGVTQTPRYLIKTRGQQVTLSCSPISGHRSVSWYQQTPGQGLQFLFEYFSETQRNKGNFPGRFSGRQFSNSRSEMNVSTLELGDSALYLCASSRTDRAETQYFGPGTRLLVL.

There are many counts of this clone. This sequence joins TRBV2 and TRBJ1-1, with TRBD1 as a possible D gene (6 bases). Germline CDR1 and CDR2: SNHLY and FYNNEI. V was clipped by 6 bases and J by 6 bases, with 17 bases between them. There are 14 residues in the CDR3. The CDR3 spells CASRATLNRAEAFF. Written as DNA, the CDR3 is TGTGCCAGCAGGGCCACTTTGAACAGGGCTGAAGCTTTCTTT.

A remark on this clone: Possible read error: a much larger clone is one base away. CDR3 residues: CASSLDNYNEQFF. DNA for the CDR3: TGTGCCAGCAGCTTAGACAACTACAATGAGCAGTTCTTC. The chain uses TRBV11-3 and TRBJ2-1; the D is unclear. The V end lost 0 bases, the J end lost 3 bases, and 3 bases lay between the germline ends. This CDR3 region has 13 residues. The germline V gene encodes CDR1 SGHNT and CDR2 YENEEA.

This rearrangement joins TRBV18 to TRBJ2-7; no clear D gene. This CDR3 contains 14 residues. Looked up from germline, CDR1 is KGHSH and CDR2 is LQKENI. With 4 bases removed from V and 5 bases from J, the gap between germline ends came to 15 bases. The CDR3 is CASSHPSRPDEQYF. Here the CDR3 DNA reads TGTGCCAGCTCACATCCCTCACGCCCGGACGAGCAGTACTTC.

The table lists this clone with a count of one. The rearrangement uses TRBV7-2 and TRBJ2-3, with D unresolved. The CDR3 runs to 14 residues. The germline V gene has CDR1 SGHTA and CDR2 FQGNSA. V lost 1 base and J lost 5, with 10 bases in between. In DNA form, the CDR3 reads TGTGCCAGCAGCTTAGGAGGAGCGATAGATACGCAGTATTTT. It encodes CASSLGGAIDTQYF. Using reference TRBV7-2 and TRBJ2-3 for the parts outside the CDR3, the full variable domain is GAGVSQSPSNKVTEKGKDVELRCDPISGHTALYWYRQSLGQGLEFLIYFQGNSAPDKSGLPSDRFSAERTGGSVSTLTIQRTQQEDSAVYLCASSLGGAIDTQYFGPGTRLTVL.